This T cell receptor beta chain was identified during a study of blood T cell repertoires in COVID-19. Study overall: T cells, B-cell-depleted T cells, or PBMCs supplied cDNA or gDNA.

Original methodology: Scientists estimated how many nucleated cells there were by amplifying reference gene primers. Some clones are missing from TCRdb's copy, which holds only in-frame ones; the method was immunoSEQ multiplex PCR. V, J and clone size were drawn from that table, and D and trimming were deduced from the DNA. Here the sample spans approximately 150,000 clones, around 83% being singletons. V was pared by 10 bases and J by 4 bases, with 17 bases between. Germline CDR1 and CDR2: SNHLY and FYNNEI. This CDR3 spans 14 amino acids. The sample taken for sequencing was peripheral blood. The chain combines TRBV2 with TRBJ1-5, with D tentatively TRBD1 (5 bases). This receptor was taken from a woman between 50 and 59 years old with COVID-19, enrolled during active disease. The CDR3 loop is CATKGPGENQPQHF. As DNA, the CDR3 is TGTGCCACAAAGGGCCCGGGGGAAAATCAGCCCCAGCATTTT.